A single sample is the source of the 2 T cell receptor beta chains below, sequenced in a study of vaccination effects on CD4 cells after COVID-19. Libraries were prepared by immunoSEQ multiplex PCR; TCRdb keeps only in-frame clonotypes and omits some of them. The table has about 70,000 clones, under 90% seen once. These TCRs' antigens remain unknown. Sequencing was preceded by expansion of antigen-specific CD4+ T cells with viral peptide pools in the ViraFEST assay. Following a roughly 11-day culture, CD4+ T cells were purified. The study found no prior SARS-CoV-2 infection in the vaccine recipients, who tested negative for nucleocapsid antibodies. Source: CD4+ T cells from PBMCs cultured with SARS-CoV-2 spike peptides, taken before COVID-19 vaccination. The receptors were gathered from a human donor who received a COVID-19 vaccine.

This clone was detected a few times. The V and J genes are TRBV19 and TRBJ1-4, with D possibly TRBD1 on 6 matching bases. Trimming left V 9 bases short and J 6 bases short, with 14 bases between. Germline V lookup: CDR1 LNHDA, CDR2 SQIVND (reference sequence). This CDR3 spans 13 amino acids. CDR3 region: CASAFRQDEKLFF. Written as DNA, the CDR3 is TGTGCCAGCGCCTTCCGACAGGATGAAAAACTGTTTTTT.

CDR3 coding DNA: TGTGCCAGCTCACCGTCTTCTCCGGGAGCTAATGAAAAACTGTTTTTT. Translating gives CASSPSSPGANEKLFF. This chain uses TRBV18 with TRBJ1-4; D gene uncertain. The germline V gene encodes CDR1 KGHSH and CDR2 LQKENI. V was clipped by 3 bases and J by 3 bases, with 14 bases between them. The CDR3 extends over 16 amino acids.